These 3 T cell receptor beta chains were sequenced from one sample in a study of graft-versus-host responses after intestinal transplantation. Sequenced by immunoSEQ multiplex PCR; TCRdb stores in-frame clones only, minus some. Among roughly 60,000 clones listed, about 90% were seen once. This material consisted of PBMCs, taken about 120 days after intestinal transplantation. The receptors shown here come from a human patient who received an intestinal transplant, so some T cells may come from the graft donor.

The rearrangement joins TRBV4-1 to TRBJ1-2, with 9 bases that match TRBD1. Looked up from germline, CDR1 is MGHRA and CDR2 is YSYEKL. The CDR3 spans 15 residues. The V segment lost 0 bases and the J segment 8 bases; nucleotides outside the gene matches: 7. The CDR3 region is CASSQEGQGLDGYTF. The CDR3 bases are TGCGCCAGCAGCCAAGAAGGACAGGGGCTTGACGGCTACACCTTC.

The V and J genes are TRBV28 and TRBJ2-1; a weak D match, TRBD2 (5 bases). The V gene lost 5 bases and the J gene lost 0 bases, with 8 bases spanning the gap. From germline, CDR1 is MDHEN and CDR2 SYDVKM. The CDR3 sequence is 14 residues long. CDR3 amino acids: CASSPAVSYNEQFF. In DNA, the CDR3 is TGTGCCAGCAGTCCAGCGGTCTCCTACAATGAGCAGTTCTTC.

J is TRBJ2-2 and V is TRBV2, with a possible D match to TRBD1 (6 bases). CDR3 size: 14 residues. The germline V gene encodes CDR1 SNHLY and CDR2 FYNNEI. V lost 6 bases and J 4 bases, leaving 12 bases between the germline ends. Here the CDR3 reads CASRARGGTGELFF. The CDR3 bases are TGTGCCAGCAGGGCCCGAGGGGGCACCGGGGAGCTGTTTTTT.